This TCR beta chain was obtained from a study of Graves' ophthalmopathy and Graves' hyperthyroidism. Per germline, CDR1 DFQATT and CDR2 SNEGSKA (reference sequence). The CDR3 sequence is 14 residues long. Germline trimming cut 0 bases from V and 7 bases from J; bases unmatched to any gene: 6. On this clonotype itself: What it recognizes is unknown.

The sequenced template was RNA, covering the TCR beta CDR3 region. The workflow started with a first-round RT-PCR run with HTBI primers and then moved on to a second-round multiplex PCR. Each CDR3 protein is one row after TCRdb ran MiXCR on the multiplex PCR reads. This sample has approximately 1.2 million distinct CDR3 sequences, with 36% found just once. Study-wide points: Blood contained most expanded thyroid clonotypes exceeding 0.001 frequency.

This rearrangement joins TRBV20-1 to TRBJ2-5; 9 bases line up with TRBD1. This receptor was obtained from an adult man with Graves' hyperthyroidism. Sequences were obtained from peripheral blood or thyroid tissue (not recorded which). The CDR3 loop is CSAREQGAGGTQYF. In DNA form, the CDR3 reads TGCAGTGCTAGAGAACAGGGGGCAGGCGGGACCCAGTACTTC.